The entry that follows covers one T cell receptor (beta chain) sequence. Its antigen is currently unknown. Following RNA extraction, reverse transcription yielded cDNA that acted as the sequencing template. Some clones are missing from TCRdb's copy, which holds only in-frame ones; the method was immunoSEQ multiplex PCR. Of roughly 140,000 clones in the sample, 65% to 90% were seen once. This entry belongs to a study of CD8+ T cells in alopecia areata. Across the study: Treatment of the treated patients consisted of oral tofacitinib, 5 to 10 mg twice daily. Study-level results: Numerous expanded lesional clones remained in scalp and blood during tofacitinib.

Treatment defined: oral pan-JAK inhibitor, 5-10 mg twice daily. The germline V and J ends were trimmed by 4 bases and 3 bases, with 13 bases remaining between them. This CDR3 is 15 amino acids long. Germline V gives CDR1 MNHNS, CDR2 SASEGT. The rearrangement links TRBV6-1 to TRBJ1-5; D call uncertain. The sequence came from a human donor with alopecia areata. The sequencing here drew on CD8+ T cells sorted from blood, taken at week 4, from a patient treated with tofacitinib. Written as DNA, the CDR3 is TGTGCCAGCAGTGCGGGAACAGCGATCAATCAGCCCCAGCATTTT. Its protein product is CASSAGTAINQPQHF.